These 21 T cell receptor beta chains were sequenced from one sample in a study of T-cell reconstitution after alpha-beta-depleted transplantation in children. Unique molecular identifiers were incorporated when the TCRbeta library was constructed. TCRdb independently ran MiXCR on the PCR reads; one entry per CDR3 protein. The table lists some 310,000 distinct CDR3 sequences, 23% of them singletons. This material consisted of PBMCs, mostly from graft donor cells, taken 180 days after TCRalphabeta/CD19-depleted stem cell transplant. Receptors originate from a male patient between 5 and 17 years old who had a stem cell transplant for acute lymphoblastic leukemia, so the T cells may come from the graft donor.

There are a few counts of this clonotype. This chain uses TRBV9 with TRBJ2-7, with D possibly matching TRBD2 (6 bases). The germline V and J ends were trimmed by 4 bases and 3 bases, with 17 bases remaining between them. CDR3 length: 15 residues. CDR1 and CDR2 (germline): SGDLS, YYNGEE. In DNA form, the CDR3 reads TGTGCCAGCAGCCCTCTTGGTGGGAGGCTCTACGAGCAGTACTTC. Translation: CASSPLGGRLYEQYF.

This clonotype was recorded once. The genes are TRBV5-1 and TRBJ2-7, with 7 bases fitting TRBD1. This CDR3 has 15 residues. Germline CDR1 reads SGHRS; CDR2 reads YFSETQ. Trimming removed 4 bases from V and 5 bases from J; junction bases left unmatched: 12. The CDR3 loop is CASSLLDRDSHEQYF. The CDR3 DNA reads TGCGCCAGCAGCCTCCTTGACAGGGATTCTCACGAGCAGTACTTC.

This clonotype was seen a few times. The chain uses TRBV9 and TRBJ1-5, with D tentatively TRBD1 (5 bases). The CDR3 consists of 14 residues. Trimming stripped 0 bases from V and 7 bases from J, with 11 bases between. From germline, CDR1 is SGDLS and CDR2 YYNGEE. The CDR3 here is CASSVGGVGQPQHF. CDR3 in DNA: TGTGCCAGCAGCGTAGGAGGGGTGGGGCAGCCCCAGCATTTT. Complete variable domain (other parts from reference TRBV9 and TRBJ1-5): DSGVTQTPKHLITATGQRVTLRCSPRSGDLSVYWYQQSLDQGLQFLIQYYNGEERAKGNILERFSAQQFPDLHSELNLSSLELGDSALYFCASSVGGVGQPQHFGDGTRLSIL.

The chain joins TRBV20-1 to TRBJ2-7, with a weak D call TRBD1 (5 bases). This CDR3 spans 15 amino acids. V lost 0 bases, J lost 0 bases, and 12 bases lay in between. Per germline, CDR1 DFQATT and CDR2 SNEGSKA (reference sequence). CDR3 protein: CSARDQGQGSYEQYF. CDR3 sequence (DNA): TGCAGTGCTAGAGATCAAGGGCAGGGCTCCTACGAGCAGTACTTC.

V gene TRBV24-1 combines with J gene TRBJ2-1; a weak D match, TRBD2 (5 bases). Trimming left V 9 bases short and J 0 bases short, with 11 bases between. The CDR3 length is 14 residues. The germline V gene encodes CDR1 KGHDR and CDR2 SFDVKD. CDR3 region: CATHSGSSYNEQFF. In nucleotides, the CDR3 is TGTGCCACCCACTCGGGGAGCTCCTACAATGAGCAGTTCTTC.

This clonotype was seen a handful of times. V gene TRBV5-1 combines with J gene TRBJ1-1, with no clear D. The length of the CDR3 is 15 residues. V lost 4 bases and J lost 1, with 14 bases in between. Germline V gene data show CDR1 as SGHRS and CDR2 as YFSETQ. The CDR3, as DNA: TGCGCCAGCAGCCCCCTAGTCCGTACGAACACTGAAGCTTTCTTT. Translated, it gives CASSPLVRTNTEAFF.

The chain uses TRBV5-1 and TRBJ2-7; 9 nucleotides align to TRBD2. Germline V gene data show CDR1 as SGHRS and CDR2 as YFSETQ. The CDR3 runs 15 residues. V lost 0 bases and J lost 2; bases outside the gene matches: 3. This CDR3 is CASSLASGTPYEQYF. Here the CDR3 DNA reads TGCGCCAGCAGCTTGGCTAGCGGGACCCCCTACGAGCAGTACTTC.

The genes are TRBV13 and TRBJ1-6; D call uncertain. This CDR3 spans 17 amino acids. CDR1 and CDR2 (germline): PRHDT, FYEKMQ (reference sequence). V was clipped by 4 bases and J by 5 bases, with 18 bases between them. CDR3 protein: CASSSGHPPRDNSPLHF. For the CDR3, the DNA is TGTGCCAGCAGCTCGGGTCACCCACCTAGAGATAATTCACCCCTCCACTTT.

This clonotype occurred once. The chain has TRBV19 and TRBJ1-5; a possible D gene is TRBD1 (6 bases). V lost 5 bases to trimming and J lost 4 bases, with 18 bases between them. The CDR3 runs to 16 residues. Looked up from germline, CDR1 is LNHDA and CDR2 is SQIVND (reference sequence). CDR3 coding DNA: TGTGCCAGTAGTCCTCGGGGACAATTGGGGAATCAGCCCCAGCATTTT. Translated: CASSPRGQLGNQPQHF.

This clonotype was recorded a few times. The chain couples TRBV7-9 to TRBJ2-3; 9 nucleotides align to TRBD1. Germline CDR1 SEHNR, CDR2 FQNEAQ (reference sequence). The CDR3 spans 14 residues. Trimming at V came to 4 bases and at J to 7 bases, leaving 6 bases not matched to a gene. Here the CDR3 DNA reads TGTGCCAGCAGCTCCGGACAGGGGATGAATACGCAGTATTTT. As protein: CASSSGQGMNTQYF. The full variable domain, completed using reference TRBV7-9 and TRBJ2-3, is DTGVSQNPRHKITKRGQNVTFRCDPISEHNRLYWYRQTLGQGPEFLTYFQNEAQLEKSRLLSDRFSAERPKGSFSTLEIQRTEQGDSAMYLCASSSGQGMNTQYFGPGTRLTVL.

The J gene is TRBJ2-7, the V gene TRBV7-9; D unclear. This CDR3 contains 13 residues. V was cut by 8 bases and J by 2 bases, with 13 bases left in between. CDR1 and CDR2 from the germline V gene are SEHNR and FQNEAQ (reference sequence). This CDR3 reads CASEQVGPYEQYF. The CDR3 DNA reads TGTGCCAGCGAGCAGGTGGGCCCCTACGAGCAGTACTTC.

V gene TRBV7-3 combines with J gene TRBJ2-3, with 14 nucleotides matching TRBD2. V lost 0 bases to trimming and J lost 13 bases; unmatched junction nucleotides: 3. The CDR3 is 14 residues long. CDR1 and CDR2 from the germline V gene are SGHTA and FQGTGA. This chain's CDR3 is CASSLTPGLAGEYF. For the CDR3, the DNA is TGTGCCAGCAGCTTAACCCCGGGACTAGCGGGAGAGTATTTT.

The genes are TRBV9 and TRBJ1-2; the D is unclear. The CDR3 runs 15 residues. Germline lookup yields CDR1 SGDLS and CDR2 YYNGEE. The ends were cut back, 4 bases at V and 0 bases at J, with 13 bases in the middle. CDR3 sequence reads: CASSLSWEANYGYTF. The CDR3 nucleotides are TGTGCCAGCAGCTTGAGCTGGGAAGCTAACTATGGCTACACCTTC.

The chain recombines TRBV5-1 with TRBJ2-7; TRBD2 matches 12 bases. The CDR3 loop spans 17 amino acids. Trimming at V came to 1 base and at J to 3 bases, leaving 8 bases not matched to a gene. Germline values: CDR1 SGHRS, CDR2 YFSETQ. CDR3 in DNA: TGCGCCAGCAGCTTGTTTCGACTAGCGGGAGATGGCTACGAGCAGTACTTC. Its translation: CASSLFRLAGDGYEQYF.

The V call is TRBV5-1, the J call TRBJ2-7; TRBD1 aligns across 11 bases. Trimming at V came to 4 bases and at J to 5 bases, leaving 8 bases not matched to a gene. The CDR3 is made up of 15 amino acids. The germline gives CDR1 SGHRS, CDR2 YFSETQ. This CDR3 reads CASSLTPGQGDEQYF. CDR3 in DNA: TGCGCCAGCAGCCTAACTCCGGGACAGGGGGACGAGCAGTACTTC.

This chain uses TRBV15 with TRBJ2-5, with D possibly being TRBD2 (5 bases). The CDR3 length is 15 residues. Germline V lookup: CDR1 LNHNV, CDR2 YYDKDF (reference sequence). V gave up 0 bases and J gave up 3 bases, with 11 bases separating them. CDR3 in amino acids: CATSRDERGEETQYF. Written as DNA, the CDR3 is TGTGCCACCAGCAGAGATGAACGGGGTGAAGAGACCCAGTACTTC.

Many counts were recorded for this clonotype. V gene TRBV12-3 or TRBV12-4 combines with J gene TRBJ1-1, with D perhaps matching TRBD1 (5 bases). This CDR3 spans 14 amino acids. V shed 5 bases and J shed 1 base, with 11 bases lying between them. The CDR3 sequence: CASSVPQGNTEAFF. CDR3 DNA sequence: TGTGCCAGCAGTGTACCTCAGGGGAACACTGAAGCTTTCTTT.

This clonotype was detected a few times. The V and J genes are TRBV19 and TRBJ2-5; D remains unclear. The CDR3 length is 16 residues. V lost 1 base and J 0 bases, leaving 12 bases between the germline ends. CDR1 LNHDA and CDR2 SQIVND come from the germline V gene (reference sequence). The CDR3 DNA reads as TGTGCCAGTAGTATAGGAAGCGTCCAGTACCAAGAGACCCAGTACTTC. The encoded protein is CASSIGSVQYQETQYF.

The chain has TRBV3-1 and TRBJ1-1; 7 bases line up with TRBD1. Trimming took 4 bases from V and 11 from J; bases not matched to a gene: 16. Germline V gives CDR1 LGHDT, CDR2 YNNKEL (reference sequence). The CDR3 is 15 amino acids. CDR3 sequence: CASSRSHRQGERAFF. CDR3 DNA: TGTGCCAGCAGCCGATCCCATAGACAGGGTGAAAGGGCTTTCTTT.

V is TRBV7-9 and J is TRBJ1-1, with TRBD1 identical over 9 bases. V was clipped by 4 bases and J by 1 base; unmatched bases: 7. The CDR3 extends over 16 amino acids. Germline V gene data show CDR1 as SEHNR and CDR2 as FQNEAQ (reference sequence). The CDR3 DNA is TGTGCCAGCAGCTCCGGGACAGGGACAGGGAACACTGAAGCTTTCTTT. It codes for CASSSGTGTGNTEAFF.

This chain links TRBV6-5 with TRBJ2-3; 7 bases map to TRBD1. The CDR3 has 15 amino acids. After removal of 2 bases from V and 0 bases from J, the junction contained 2 bases not matched to a gene. CDR1 and CDR2 (germline): MNHEY, SVGAGI. In nucleotides, the CDR3 is TGTGCCAGCAGTTACGGCAGGGGGAGCACAGATACGCAGTATTTT. This encodes CASSYGRGSTDTQYF.